Listed below are T cell receptor beta chains from one sample, sequenced in a study of T cell responses to AZD1222 COVID-19 vaccine. Measured with immunoSEQ multiplex PCR; TCRdb has only the in-frame clones, and not every one. The table records 100,000 to 150,000 clones, 80% to 90% of them present only once. This specimen was peripheral blood, taken on day 0 of AZD1222 vaccination. Receptor source: an adult in good health. Each CDR3 is given with its conserved first and last residue. The D gene is left open where the match is weak. The size entry is marked missing in some rows and otherwise reads once, few, many or a size class.

j_call: TRBJ1-2; clone_size: -; d_call: -; v_call: TRBV9; cdr3_aa: CASSVDARAGSKYGYTF; cdr3_nt: TGTGCCAGCAGCGTAGATGCCAGGGCAGGATCAAAATATGGCTACACCTTC
j_call: TRBJ2-1; clone_size: -; d_call: -; v_call: TRBV5-1; cdr3_aa: CASSLAVADYNEQFF; cdr3_nt: TGCGCCAGCAGCTTGGCGGTAGCGGACTACAATGAGCAGTTCTTC
j_call: TRBJ1-4; clone_size: once; d_call: -; v_call: TRBV6-5; cdr3_aa: CASSYRTNEKLFF; cdr3_nt: TGTGCCAGCAGTTACCGAACTAATGAAAAACTGTTTTTT
j_call: TRBJ1-1; clone_size: -; d_call: -; v_call: TRBV5-6; cdr3_aa: CASSLVGRVGTEAFF; cdr3_nt: TGTGCCAGCAGCTTGGTGGGCAGGGTGGGGACTGAAGCTTTCTTT
j_call: TRBJ1-1; clone_size: -; d_call: TRBD1; v_call: TRBV28; cdr3_aa: CASREGAGREAFF; cdr3_nt: TGTGCCAGCAGGGAGGGGGCCGGACGTGAAGCTTTCTTT
j_call: TRBJ2-2; clone_size: -; d_call: -; v_call: TRBV3-1/TRBV3-2; cdr3_aa: CASSDQSWRHAGELFF; cdr3_nt: TGTGCCAGCAGCGATCAGTCGTGGAGGCACGCCGGGGAGCTGTTTTTT
j_call: TRBJ1-1; clone_size: -; d_call: TRBD1; v_call: TRBV30; cdr3_aa: CASTATGSGTEAFF; cdr3_nt: TGTGCCTCGACCGCGACAGGGTCGGGCACTGAAGCTTTCTTT
j_call: TRBJ1-5; clone_size: -; d_call: -; v_call: TRBV19; cdr3_aa: CASSIPSSGPQHF; cdr3_nt: TGTGCCAGTAGTATCCCATCATCGGGGCCCCAGCATTTT
j_call: TRBJ1-2; clone_size: -; d_call: -; v_call: TRBV30; cdr3_aa: CAWSPDGPYGYTF; cdr3_nt: TGTGCCTGGAGTCCCGACGGTCCCTATGGCTACACCTTC
j_call: TRBJ2-5; clone_size: -; d_call: -; v_call: TRBV11-3; cdr3_aa: CASSLGFRGRETQYF; cdr3_nt: TGTGCCAGCAGCCTTGGTTTCAGGGGAAGAGAGACCCAGTACTTC
j_call: TRBJ2-1; clone_size: -; d_call: -; v_call: TRBV24-1; cdr3_aa: CATSDPGLQYNEQFF; cdr3_nt: TGTGCCACCAGTGACCCCGGACTACAGTACAATGAGCAGTTCTTC
j_call: TRBJ2-7; clone_size: once; d_call: TRBD1; v_call: TRBV7-9; cdr3_aa: CASSPGTGFSEQYF; cdr3_nt: TGTGCCAGCAGCCCCGGGACAGGGTTTTCCGAGCAGTACTTC
j_call: TRBJ1-2; clone_size: -; d_call: -; v_call: TRBV19; cdr3_aa: CASSIAGFNYGYTF; cdr3_nt: TGTGCCAGTAGTATAGCAGGGTTCAACTATGGCTACACCTTC
j_call: TRBJ2-2; clone_size: -; d_call: TRBD2; v_call: TRBV5-1; cdr3_aa: CASTLGPQRGDTGELFF; cdr3_nt: TGCGCCAGCACCTTGGGCCCCCAGCGGGGGGACACCGGGGAGCTGTTTTTT
j_call: TRBJ2-2; clone_size: once; d_call: TRBD2; v_call: TRBV28; cdr3_aa: CASKGLAGSGELFF; cdr3_nt: TGTGCCAGCAAGGGACTAGCGGGATCCGGGGAGCTGTTTTTT
j_call: TRBJ1-1; clone_size: -; d_call: -; v_call: TRBV9; cdr3_aa: CASSVQGDTEAFF; cdr3_nt: TGTGCCAGCAGCGTACAAGGGGACACTGAAGCTTTCTTT
j_call: TRBJ1-3; clone_size: -; d_call: -; v_call: TRBV27; cdr3_aa: CASRASGNTIYF; cdr3_nt: TGTGCCAGCCGGGCCTCTGGAAACACCATATATTTT
j_call: TRBJ2-1; clone_size: -; d_call: TRBD2; v_call: TRBV3-1/TRBV3-2; cdr3_aa: CASSQGPSGRGEQFF; cdr3_nt: TGTGCCAGCAGCCAAGGGCCTAGCGGGAGAGGTGAGCAGTTCTTC